The table lists the clone carrying this T cell receptor beta chain with a count of one. This record comes from a study of control samples from healthy donors and cancer patients. The repertoire was sequenced with immunoSEQ multiplex PCR; TCRdb's copy has only in-frame clones and lacks some. The data show about 83,000 clones, 91% seen once. Germline V gene lookup returns CDR1 SEHNR and CDR2 FQNEAQ (reference sequence). Trimming took 8 bases from V and 1 from J, leaving 17 bases between them. The CDR3 is made up of 15 amino acids. Sequences were obtained from blood. The source of this sequence is a man between 50 and 59 years old in good health. The chain employs TRBV7-9 and TRBJ1-2; D is uncertain. Here the CDR3 DNA reads TGTGCCAGCGGTACCACAGCCCGTGTTAACTATGGCTACACCTTC. It yields the protein CASGTTARVNYGYTF.